These T cell receptor beta chains were read from a single sample in a study of T cell responses to AZD1222 COVID-19 vaccine. Sequencing used immunoSEQ multiplex PCR; TCRdb keeps in-frame clones, though not all of them. This sample has about 150,000 clones, with around 90% found just once. The starting material was peripheral blood, obtained on day 0 of MenACWY control vaccination. The receptors originated from an adult in good health. Both conserved end residues are part of each CDR3.

v_call cdr3_aa
TRBV7-2 CASSPEALAGGRSYNEQFF
TRBV7-6 CASSLSVLRGGYNEQFF
TRBV5-4 CASSLGTSFGPYEQYF
TRBV28 CASTLGYEQYF
TRBV6-5 CASSRRGFQETQYF
TRBV7-8 CASSTSPSYGYTF
TRBV9 CASSVGGQIGNTEAFF
TRBV30 CAWSRAPGQPQHF
TRBV7-9 CASSRTEGYTF
TRBV19 CASSTTGTRRNDEQFF
TRBV11-2 CASSLEAQGGGYTF
TRBV7-9 CASSIGSSYNEQFF
TRBV6-1 CASSDGSNAAPLHF
TRBV5-1 CASSLGQGGYTEAFF
TRBV4-1 CASSQINTRRESNQPQHF
TRBV27 CASSLIWRTGYTEAFF
TRBV5-4 CASSAKRGTNSYEQYF
TRBV9 CASSAWAQANEKLFF
TRBV24-1 CATSELGGLASNEQFF
TRBV15 CATSRGRGSGYTF
TRBV30 CAWSLFARGSYNSPLHF
TRBV6-5 CASHRGETGYTF
TRBV7-9 CASSLLSEGQPQHF
TRBV9 CASSLGQGGYNEQFF
TRBV6-2/TRBV6-3 CASSYLDGWLGNTIYF
TRBV30 CAWSLKGNQPQHF
TRBV4-2 CASSQQKRERYNEQFF
TRBV5-5 CASSYTGGWRNTEAFF
TRBV9 CASSPSPGTSTDTQYF
TRBV7-3 CASSLTAVASGSGDTQYF
TRBV2 CASSPGLAGARQYF
TRBV3-1/TRBV3-2 CASSPRRNTGELFF
TRBV6-4 CASTLRGPWYGYTF
TRBV3-1/TRBV3-2 CASSQGRSNTEAFF
TRBV10-3 CALKTSGMTDTQYF
TRBV5-1 CASSNGVEVSYNEQFF
TRBV14 CASSRDRNTEAFF
TRBV18 CASSPGVAVDSPLHF
TRBV7-3 CASSPRQVNQPQHF
TRBV6-5 CASTSRTDGYTF
TRBV28 CASSPRYSGNTIYF
TRBV7-9 CASSLATGSLYGYTF
TRBV3-1/TRBV3-2 CASSPSGANVLTF
TRBV2 CASEGQVSNQPQHF